Sequencing of this T cell receptor (beta chain) was carried out in a study of cytomegalovirus exposure and HLA in healthy donors. Points from the study as a whole: A later analysis showed HLA-associated TCR beta chains outstripping equally common others in clonal expansion.

As for this clone: Antigen unknown.

A multiplex PCR was run with 60 Vbeta primers and 13 Jbeta primers. Assay: immunoSEQ multiplex PCR; the TCRdb copy retains only in-frame clones and omits some. Among 200,000 or so clones listed, approximately 70% were seen once. Germline CDR1 reads SQVTM; CDR2 reads ANQGSEA. V dropped 4 bases and J dropped 3 bases, with 9 bases sitting between them. This CDR3 region has 12 residues. This clonotype was obtained from a middle-aged man in good health and CMV-seropositive. The genes are TRBV29-1 and TRBJ2-5; no firm D call. Sequences were obtained from PBMCs. The CDR3: CSVARNEETQYF. DNA for the CDR3: TGCAGCGTTGCCAGAAACGAAGAGACCCAGTACTTC. Together with reference TRBV29-1 and TRBJ2-5, the CDR3 gives the full variable domain: SAVISQKPSRDICQRGTSLTIQCQVDSQVTMMFWYRQQPGQSLTLIATANQGSEATYESGFVIDKFPISRPNLTFSTLTVSNMSPEDSSIYLCSVARNEETQYFGPGTRLLVL.